This T cell receptor (beta chain) was recorded in a study of shared clonotypes between healthy human individuals. Generated by immunoSEQ multiplex PCR, the TCRdb table keeps only in-frame clones and is missing some. Among about 2 million clones, about 95% were seen once, and the ten largest hold approximately 1.2%. The naive CD8 fraction comprised CD45RO-negative cells positively selected for CCR7 and excluded terminally differentiated effector memory CD45RA+ cells. The CDR3 runs to 14 residues. Trimming shortened V by 3 bases and J by 3 bases, and 11 bases separated the two germline ends. The chain joins TRBV23-1 to TRBJ2-5; no reliable D call. TRBV23-1 is placed among ORFs of uncertain function. The origin of this receptor is a man aged 18 to 30 in good health. Sequencing was done on a sample of naive CD8+ T cells sorted from blood. This CDR3 is CASSHRVVKETQYF. The CDR3 bases are TGCGCCAGCAGTCATCGGGTCGTAAAAGAGACCCAGTACTTC.